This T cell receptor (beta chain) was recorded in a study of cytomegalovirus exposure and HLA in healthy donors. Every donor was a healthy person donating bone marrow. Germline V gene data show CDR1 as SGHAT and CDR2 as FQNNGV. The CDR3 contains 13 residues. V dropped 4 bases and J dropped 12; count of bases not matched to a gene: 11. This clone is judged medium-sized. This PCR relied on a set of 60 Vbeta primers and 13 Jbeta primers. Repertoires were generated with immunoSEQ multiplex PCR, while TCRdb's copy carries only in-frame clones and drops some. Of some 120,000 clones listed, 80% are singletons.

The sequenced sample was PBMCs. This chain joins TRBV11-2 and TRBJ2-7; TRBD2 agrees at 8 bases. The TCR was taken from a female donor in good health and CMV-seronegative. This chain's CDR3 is CASSSDREGIRYF. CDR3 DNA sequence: TGTGCCAGCAGCTCCGATCGGGAGGGAATTAGGTACTTC.